This is a list of T cell receptor beta chains from one sample in a study of cytomegalovirus exposure and HLA in healthy donors. The repertoire was sequenced with immunoSEQ multiplex PCR; TCRdb's copy has only in-frame clones and lacks some. Of 85,000 to 90,000 clones in the sample, around 74% were seen once. Sequenced sample: PBMCs. The receptors were gathered from a man between 25 and 39 years old in good health and CMV-seropositive. Each CDR3 is given with its conserved first and last residue. Fields, in order: V gene, J gene, CDR3 protein.

V gene: TRBV30; J gene: TRBJ1-1; CDR3 protein: CAWSEFSDSGEAFF
V gene: TRBV30; J gene: TRBJ2-4; CDR3 protein: CAWSLDRVLYF
V gene: TRBV19; J gene: TRBJ2-2; CDR3 protein: CASIGMEGTGELFF
V gene: TRBV4-3; J gene: TRBJ1-5; CDR3 protein: CASSPGTNSNQPQHF
V gene: TRBV28; J gene: TRBJ2-1; CDR3 protein: CASSLFSLRYNEQFF
V gene: TRBV4-1; J gene: TRBJ1-3; CDR3 protein: CASRPLLQTNTIYF
V gene: TRBV7-6; J gene: TRBJ2-7; CDR3 protein: CASSLSGLGTGNGQYF
V gene: TRBV13; J gene: TRBJ2-7; CDR3 protein: CASSLRGAGTGMLEAYEQYF
V gene: TRBV4-1; J gene: TRBJ2-1; CDR3 protein: CASSQERASSYNEQFF
V gene: TRBV4-1; J gene: TRBJ1-6; CDR3 protein: CASSRPLGGSYNSPLHF
V gene: TRBV13; J gene: TRBJ1-1; CDR3 protein: CASSLRQGSGTEAFF
V gene: TRBV10-1; J gene: TRBJ2-2; CDR3 protein: CARGAGGFTGELFF
V gene: TRBV28; J gene: TRBJ1-6; CDR3 protein: CASSLGQDSYNSPLHF
V gene: TRBV4-2; J gene: TRBJ2-7; CDR3 protein: CASSQGNTYEQYF
V gene: TRBV7-9; J gene: TRBJ2-2; CDR3 protein: CASSLVTERELFF
V gene: TRBV6-5; J gene: TRBJ2-2; CDR3 protein: CASRTGGAGELFF
V gene: TRBV7-2; J gene: TRBJ2-5; CDR3 protein: CASRGAPQETQYF
V gene: TRBV2; J gene: TRBJ2-3; CDR3 protein: CASSEWVLRGTDTQYF
V gene: TRBV27; J gene: TRBJ2-7; CDR3 protein: CASRRGRESSYEQYF
V gene: TRBV7-9; J gene: TRBJ1-1; CDR3 protein: CASSLVAGSNAEAFF
V gene: TRBV18; J gene: TRBJ1-4; CDR3 protein: CASSLEGLEKLFF
V gene: TRBV30; J gene: TRBJ1-1; CDR3 protein: CAWGTRMNTEAFF
V gene: TRBV19; J gene: TRBJ2-3; CDR3 protein: CASSLGLPIFADTQYF
V gene: TRBV28; J gene: TRBJ2-1; CDR3 protein: CASSSPSSYNEQFF
V gene: TRBV2; J gene: TRBJ1-2; CDR3 protein: CASSDGHYGYTF
V gene: TRBV11-2; J gene: TRBJ2-1; CDR3 protein: CASHRTNNEQFF
V gene: TRBV9; J gene: TRBJ2-5; CDR3 protein: CASSTRWGGGPGETQYF
V gene: TRBV5-6; J gene: TRBJ1-2; CDR3 protein: CASSSGGSGYNYGYTF
V gene: TRBV6-1; J gene: TRBJ1-1; CDR3 protein: CASSEVSPLAEAFF
V gene: TRBV28; J gene: TRBJ2-1; CDR3 protein: CASSFSLEQFF
V gene: TRBV4-1; J gene: TRBJ2-7; CDR3 protein: CASSQGRGGRVSDVGGEQYF
V gene: TRBV5-1; J gene: TRBJ1-1; CDR3 protein: CASSPGQGASEAFF
V gene: TRBV10-3; J gene: TRBJ1-1; CDR3 protein: CAISELTVNTEAFF
V gene: TRBV27; J gene: TRBJ2-1; CDR3 protein: CASSFGPNNEQFF
V gene: TRBV7-2; J gene: TRBJ2-7; CDR3 protein: CASSLVLAGGRPYEQYF
V gene: TRBV11-2; J gene: TRBJ1-3; CDR3 protein: CAGSFTRIAGNTIYF
V gene: TRBV13; J gene: TRBJ2-1; CDR3 protein: CASSSTSGSNNEQFF